This T cell receptor (beta chain) was observed in a study of T cell responses to AZD1222 COVID-19 vaccine. Study-wide points: With two AZD1222 doses given, Spike-specific TCR breadth and depth both rose.

This clone was counted only a few times. The target antigen is unknown. The CDR3 is made up of 13 amino acids. V lost 0 bases, J lost 9 bases, and 12 bases lay in between. In germline, CDR1 is GTSNPN, CDR2 SVGIG (reference sequence). Assay used: immunoSEQ multiplex PCR; TCRdb lists only in-frame clones, some missing. The table includes about 110,000 clones, about 86% detected once. The genes are TRBV30 and TRBJ1-5, with D hard to call. The starting material was peripheral blood, obtained on day 0 of AZD1222 vaccination. The TCR comes from an adult in good health. CDR3: CAWSVPGLGPQHF. Written as DNA, the CDR3 is TGTGCCTGGAGTGTACCGGGTCTCGGGCCCCAGCATTTT.